Below are 5 T cell receptor beta chains sequenced from a single sample in a study of radiotherapy plus CTLA-4 blockade in lung cancer. The table came from immunoSEQ multiplex PCR; TCRdb's copy has only in-frame clones and leaves some out. Of roughly 80,000 clones in the sample, just under 75% were seen once. The material sequenced was peripheral blood, taken from a patient treated with radiotherapy plus ipilimumab. These receptors came from a human donor with non-small cell lung cancer whose response to radiotherapy plus ipilimumab could not be evaluated.

This chain joins TRBV9 and TRBJ2-5; TRBD1 might be the D (7 bases). CDR1 SGDLS and CDR2 YYNGEE come from the germline V gene. The CDR3 is 14 amino acids. The germline V and J ends were trimmed by 4 bases and 4 bases, with 14 bases remaining between them. The CDR3 region is CASSPSQGGETQYF. The DNA of the CDR3 is TGTGCCAGCAGCCCAAGCCAGGGGGGAGAGACCCAGTACTTC.

A single count supports this clone. This sequence joins TRBV19 and TRBJ2-5; TRBD1 agrees at 9 bases. The DNA end is a closer match to TRBJ2-7, so the J assignment may be wrong. The CDR3 spans 15 residues. Germline values: CDR1 LNHDA, CDR2 SQIVND (reference sequence). The CDR3 bases are TGTGCCAGTAGTAGCTGGGACAGGGTTGGTTACGAGCAGTACTTC. As protein: CASSSWDRVGYEQYF.

The chain couples TRBV5-1 to TRBJ2-3, with TRBD1 identical over 7 bases. V shed 0 bases, J shed 0 bases, and the junction held 4 bases outside the gene matches. CDR1 is SGHRS and CDR2 is YFSETQ in the germline V gene. The length of the CDR3 is 16 residues. The chain's CDR3 is CASSLEGQLSTDTQYF. CDR3 sequence (DNA): TGCGCCAGCAGCTTGGAGGGACAGCTAAGCACAGATACGCAGTATTTT.

This sequence joins TRBV4-3 and TRBJ1-3; 7 positions match TRBD1. The germline gives CDR1 LGHNA, CDR2 YSLEER. This CDR3 is built from 14 residues. V shed 1 base, J shed 4 bases, and the junction held 1 base outside the gene matches. The CDR3, as DNA: TGCGCCAGCAGCCAAGGGACAGGAGGAAACACCATATATTTT. Translated, it gives CASSQGTGGNTIYF.

The chain links TRBV9 to TRBJ1-4; D uncertain. The germline CDR1 and CDR2 sequences are SGDLS and YYNGEE. The CDR3 length is 15 residues. Deletions cut 0 bases from V and 4 bases from J, with 10 bases between. The CDR3 bases are TGTGCCAGCAGCGTAGGCCAGTCAGGTAATGAAAAACTGTTTTTT. It codes for CASSVGQSGNEKLFF.